The sequence of this T cell receptor beta chain was determined in a study of cytomegalovirus exposure and HLA in healthy donors. Study in general: Unique TCRs numbering approximately 81 million, obtained from HLA-typed donors, made up an early data release.

This clone has just a few counts. Its antigen is still unknown. Per the germline V gene, CDR1 is SGHVS and CDR2 is FQNEAQ. With V trimmed by 1 base and J by 4 bases, 6 bases remained unmatched. The CDR3 spans 16 residues. Primers: 60 Vbeta forward and 13 Jbeta reverse. TCRdb keeps only in-frame clones here, not all; method: immunoSEQ multiplex PCR. This sample has about 95,000 clones, with about two thirds found just once. General study points: In a later analysis, specific HLA alleles were associated with around 17,000 TCR beta sequences at a 0.05 false discovery rate.

This sequence joins TRBV7-8 and TRBJ2-2, with TRBD2 identical over 7 bases. This TCR came from a woman between 50 and 59 years old in good health and CMV-seropositive. Sequencing input: PBMCs. DNA for the CDR3: TGTGCCAGCAGCTTAGTCTTAGCGGGCCCCACCGGGGAGCTGTTTTTT. Its translation is CASSLVLAGPTGELFF.